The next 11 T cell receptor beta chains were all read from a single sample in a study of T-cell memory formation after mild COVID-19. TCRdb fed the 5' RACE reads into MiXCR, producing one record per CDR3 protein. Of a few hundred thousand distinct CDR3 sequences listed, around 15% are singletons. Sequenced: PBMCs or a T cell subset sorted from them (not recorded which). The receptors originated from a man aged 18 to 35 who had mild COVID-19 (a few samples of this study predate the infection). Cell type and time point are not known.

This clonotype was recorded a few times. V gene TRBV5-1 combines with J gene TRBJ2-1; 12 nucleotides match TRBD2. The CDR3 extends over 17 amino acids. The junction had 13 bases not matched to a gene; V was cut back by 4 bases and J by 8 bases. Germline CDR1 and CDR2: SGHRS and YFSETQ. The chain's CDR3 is CASSANGKGLAGDEQFF. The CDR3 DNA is TGCGCCAGCAGCGCCAACGGGAAGGGACTAGCGGGCGATGAGCAGTTCTTC.

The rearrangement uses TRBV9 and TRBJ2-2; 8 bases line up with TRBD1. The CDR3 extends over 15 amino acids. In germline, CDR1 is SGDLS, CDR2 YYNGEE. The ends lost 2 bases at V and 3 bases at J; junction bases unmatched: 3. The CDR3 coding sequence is TGTGCCAGCAGCGTCGTGACAGGGGACACCGGGGAGCTGTTTTTT. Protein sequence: CASSVVTGDTGELFF.

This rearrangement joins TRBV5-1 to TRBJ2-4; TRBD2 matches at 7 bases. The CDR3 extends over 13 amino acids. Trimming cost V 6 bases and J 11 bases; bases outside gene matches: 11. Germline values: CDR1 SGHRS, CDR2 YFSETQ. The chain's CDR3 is CASKGEGKVVQYF. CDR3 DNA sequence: TGCGCCAGCAAAGGGGAGGGAAAGGTGGTTCAGTACTTC.

The CDR3 sequence: CASSPGVAGYGYTF. The DNA of the CDR3 is TGTGCCAGCTCACCGGGCGTAGCGGGCTATGGCTACACCTTC. The chain has TRBV18 and TRBJ1-2, with D uncertain. The germline V gene has CDR1 KGHSH and CDR2 LQKENI. The CDR3 consists of 14 residues. V gave up 3 bases and J gave up 4 bases, with 12 bases separating them.

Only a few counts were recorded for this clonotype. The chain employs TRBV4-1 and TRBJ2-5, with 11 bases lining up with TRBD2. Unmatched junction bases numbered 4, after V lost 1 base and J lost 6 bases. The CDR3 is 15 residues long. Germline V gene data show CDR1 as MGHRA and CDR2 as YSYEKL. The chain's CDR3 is CASSQATSGAKTQYF. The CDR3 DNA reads TGCGCCAGCAGCCAAGCGACTAGCGGGGCAAAGACCCAGTACTTC.

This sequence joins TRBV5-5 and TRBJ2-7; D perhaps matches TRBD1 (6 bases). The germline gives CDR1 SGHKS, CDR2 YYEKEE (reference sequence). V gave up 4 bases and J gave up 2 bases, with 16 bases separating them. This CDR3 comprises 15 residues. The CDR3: CASSKEQGRAYEQYF. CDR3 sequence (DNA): TGTGCCAGCAGCAAAGAACAGGGAAGGGCCTACGAGCAGTACTTC.

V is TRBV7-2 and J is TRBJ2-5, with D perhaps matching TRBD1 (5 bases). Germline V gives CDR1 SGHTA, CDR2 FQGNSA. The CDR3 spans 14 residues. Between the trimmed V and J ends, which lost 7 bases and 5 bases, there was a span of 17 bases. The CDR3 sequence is CASKTEYLRETQYF. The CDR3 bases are TGTGCCAGCAAGACAGAATACTTGCGGGAGACCCAGTACTTC.

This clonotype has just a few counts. CDR3 region: CATSDRGTSPGTGELFF. CDR3 DNA sequence: TGTGCCACCAGTGATCGGGGGACTAGCCCAGGCACCGGGGAGCTGTTTTTT. This sequence joins TRBV24-1 and TRBJ2-2, with 9 bases fitting TRBD2. This CDR3 has 17 amino acids. Germline V lookup: CDR1 KGHDR, CDR2 SFDVKD. Trimming took 3 bases from V and 4 from J; bases not matched to a gene: 8.

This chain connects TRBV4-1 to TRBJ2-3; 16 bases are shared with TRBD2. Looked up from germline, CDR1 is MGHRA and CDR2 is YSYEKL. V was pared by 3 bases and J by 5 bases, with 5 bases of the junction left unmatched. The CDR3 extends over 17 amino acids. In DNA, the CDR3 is TGCGCCAGCAGCCAGGGACTAGCGGGGGGGCAAGAAGATACGCAGTATTTT. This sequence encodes CASSQGLAGGQEDTQYF.

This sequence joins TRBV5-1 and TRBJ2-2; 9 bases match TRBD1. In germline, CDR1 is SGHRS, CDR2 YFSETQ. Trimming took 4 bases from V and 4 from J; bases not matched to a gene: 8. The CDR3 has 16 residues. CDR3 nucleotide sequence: TGCGCCAGCAGCCTCCGGGACAGGGCAGGCACCGGGGAGCTGTTTTTT. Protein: CASSLRDRAGTGELFF.

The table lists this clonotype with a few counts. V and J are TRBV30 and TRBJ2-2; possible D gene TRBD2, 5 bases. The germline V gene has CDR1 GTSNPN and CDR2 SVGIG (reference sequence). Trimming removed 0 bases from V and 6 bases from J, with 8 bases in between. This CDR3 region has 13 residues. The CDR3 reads CAWSVRDAGELFF. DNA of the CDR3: TGTGCCTGGAGTGTACGGGATGCCGGGGAGCTGTTTTTT.